This T cell receptor (beta chain) comes out of a study of Graves' ophthalmopathy and Graves' hyperthyroidism. Study context: Prior to any treatment, peripheral blood was collected at the time of initial diagnosis.

Only a few counts were recorded for this clonotype. Its antigen is still unknown. The TCR beta CDR3 regions underwent amplification from RNA transcripts. HTBI primers were employed in first-round RT-PCR, then a second-round multiplex PCR followed. Each CDR3 protein gets one entry after TCRdb re-called the multiplex PCR reads with MiXCR. The sample consists of 650,000 to 900,000 distinct CDR3 sequences, around 40% of them appearing once. Active ophthalmopathy (CAS at least 3, NOSPECS at least 4), lasting under 3 months. A roughly 10 ml volume of fresh peripheral blood provided the PBMCs. The CDR3 runs 15 residues. Germline V gives CDR1 SEHNR, CDR2 FQNEAQ (reference sequence). Trimming stripped 2 bases from V and 2 bases from J, with 13 bases between. Overall study findings and caveats: The authors also found most expanded thyroid clonotypes above 0.001 frequency in blood.

The specimen was peripheral blood. The chain recombines TRBV7-9 with TRBJ2-7; D perhaps matches TRBD1 (6 bases). This receptor was identified in an adult man with Graves' ophthalmopathy. In DNA, the CDR3 is TGTGCCAGCAGCTTATACACAACAGGGACCTACGAGCAGTACTTC. Translating it yields CASSLYTTGTYEQYF. The full variable domain, with the rest looked up from reference TRBV7-9 and TRBJ2-7, is DTGVSQNPRHKITKRGQNVTFRCDPISEHNRLYWYRQTLGQGPEFLTYFQNEAQLEKSRLLSDRFSAERPKGSFSTLEIQRTEQGDSAMYLCASSLYTTGTYEQYFGPGTRLTVT.